This T cell receptor (beta chain) emerged from a study of T-cell memory formation after mild COVID-19 (dated by TCRdb to about 2021). Broadly, across the study: TCR sequence clusters from the two donors were largely donor specific. Longitudinal TCRalpha and TCRbeta repertoire sequencing tracked T-cell clones expanding and contracting after mild COVID-19 in a couple of donors. The cohort comprised two young, previously healthy adult volunteers, one female and one male.

This clonotype was recorded many times. Its antigen remains unidentified. No much larger clonotype is one base removed from it; base qualities were not supplied. TCRdb lists the instrument as Illumina NovaSeq 6000. TCRalpha and TCRbeta cDNA libraries were built by 5'RACE with constant-segment primers, adding sample barcodes and unique molecular identifiers. RNA was extracted from every sample with Trizol reagent. Libraries were amplified in two PCR steps, with a second sample barcode and Illumina TruSeq adapters added in the second step. Sequencing of the libraries was done on an Illumina NovaSeq, producing 2 x 150 bp paired-end reads. Per the authors' processing: The reads were demultiplexed and collapsed into UMI-guided consensus sequences using migec v1.2.7. With mixcr v2.1.11, UMI consensuses were aligned to TRA and TRB V and J templates and assembled into clonotypes. A clonotype was counted as expanded or contracted only when both edgeR and NoisET called the clonotype significant, with the noise models trained on biological replicates. For edgeR calls, the cutoffs were a false discovery rate-adjusted p below 0.01 and a log2 fold-change threshold of 1. PCA with hierarchical clustering of max-normalized trajectories of the 1000 most abundant clonotypes was used as exploratory dynamics analysis. Separately sequenced CD4+ and CD8+ repertoires were used to assign a CD4 or CD8 phenotype to each responding clone. TCRdb redid the processing of the public reads, applying fastp at Q25 and MiXCR, and retained in-frame beta chains. Here each entry gathers all rows of one CDR3 protein and keeps the most common genes and DNA. These V and J calls originate from TCRdb's pipeline instead of the authors' own analysis. The sample table shows tens of thousands of distinct CDR3 sequences, and roughly 10% are seen once. The ten top clones hold roughly 29% of the sample.

Ficoll-Paque density gradient centrifugation was used to isolate PBMCs. Sequences SGHKS (CDR1) and YYEKEE (CDR2) are obtained from the germline V gene (reference sequence). The CDR3 has 16 amino acids, counting the end cysteine and phenylalanine. CDR3 DNA only is kept here, 48 bases in frame from base 1. V is cut by 1 base and J by 1 base, and the space between the germline ends is 14 bases. What the research found in general, with its limitations: Only a couple of mild cases were covered in the study, and larger cohorts including severe cases with pre-infection samples were considered necessary. Balanced CD4/CD8 phenotypes were observed for clones contracting from day 15 to 85, whereas a bias towards CD4+ was observed for a second wave of clones expanding from day 15 to 37. Some responding clones were found in pre-infection memory, which suggests that pre-existing cross-reactive memory T cells took part in the SARS-CoV-2 response. The second-wave clones that peaked on day 37 were not confirmed to be SARS-CoV-2 specific. Contracting CD4+ clones were located mainly in the CM and EM memory subsets, whereas CD8+ clones were found to be enriched in EMRA.

Sequenced input: PBMCs or a T cell subset sorted from them (not recorded which). Recombination linked TRBV5-5 to TRBJ1-2; the D gene remains uncertain. The clonotype was recovered from a man between 18 and 35 years old who had mild COVID-19 (a few samples of this study predate the infection). The sample titles of this study are shuffled in the database, so cell type and time point are left out; the donor was told from shared clones. The CDR3 region has the sequence CASSLSEPLGNYGYTF. The nucleotide sequence is TGTGCCAGCAGCTTGTCCGAGCCGCTGGGTAACTATGGCTACACCTTC.